Shown below are 7 T cell receptor beta chains from a single sample sequenced in a study of CD8 T cells in Susac syndrome. The authors reverse transcribed roughly 0.5 to 1 ug RNA with random hexamers. MiXCR, applied by TCRdb to the immunoSEQ multiplex PCR reads, yields one record per CDR3 protein. The table shows tens of thousands of distinct CDR3 sequences, with roughly 90% occurring only once. The sequenced sample was CD8+ T cells from PBMCs. These receptors originate from a human donor with multiple sclerosis.

The chain carries TRBV12-3 or TRBV12-4 and TRBJ2-1; unclear D gene. The CDR3 runs 14 residues. V lost 5 bases and J lost 0, with 8 bases in between. The CDR3, as DNA: TGTGCCAGCAGTCCGACACTCTCCTACAATGAGCAGTTCTTC. This gives the protein CASSPTLSYNEQFF.

The J gene is TRBJ2-5, the V gene TRBV29-1, with 7 bases identical to TRBD1. CDR1 is SQVTM and CDR2 is ANQGSEA in the germline V gene. The J segment lost 9 bases and the V segment lost 1 base, leaving 8 bases of the junction unmatched. There are 13 residues in the CDR3. CDR3 DNA: TGCAGCGTTGAAGGTACAGGGGATTGGGCCCAGTACTTC. It translates to CSVEGTGDWAQYF.

The chain carries TRBV7-8 and TRBJ2-2, with D hard to call. The CDR3 consists of 15 residues. Trimming took off 3 bases at V and 4 bases at J, with 12 bases between the two ends. CDR1 and CDR2 (germline): SGHVS, FQNEAQ. The CDR3 DNA sequence: TGTGCCAGCAGCTTTAGAGTCCGAGGCACCGGGGAGCTGTTTTTT. This translates into CASSFRVRGTGELFF. The whole variable domain, remainder taken from reference TRBV7-8 and TRBJ2-2, is GAGVSQSPRYKVAKRGQDVALRCDPISGHVSLFWYQQALGQGPEFLTYFQNEAQLDKSGLPSDRFFAERPEGSVSTLKIQRTQQEDSAVYLCASSFRVRGTGELFFGEGSRLTVL.

CDR3 sequence reads: CATIGGRGYTF. CDR3 DNA sequence: TGTGCCACGATAGGGGGAAGAGGCTACACCTTC. J is TRBJ1-2 and V is TRBV19; tentative D call: TRBD1 (6 bases). CDR1 is LNHDA, CDR2 SQIVND, per germline (reference sequence). This CDR3 spans 11 amino acids. V was cut by 10 bases and J by 8 bases, with 14 bases left in between.

The rearrangement joins TRBV27 to TRBJ1-5; D gene ambiguous. CDR1 is MNHEY and CDR2 is SMNVEV in the germline V gene (reference sequence). Deletions cut 11 bases from V and 5 bases from J, with 13 bases between. There are 12 residues in the CDR3. CDR3 nucleotides: TGTGCCCTCGAGCGGGGAGATCAGCCCCAGCATTTT. Protein product: CALERGDQPQHF.

This chain links TRBV27 with TRBJ2-1; TRBD2 matches 9 bases. V was pared by 5 bases and J by 8 bases, with 10 bases of the junction left unmatched. Germline assignment: CDR1 MNHEY and CDR2 SMNVEV (reference sequence). The CDR3 runs 15 residues. CDR3 sequence: CASSPIAGEWDEQFF. The CDR3 nucleotides read TGTGCCAGCAGTCCGATAGCGGGAGAATGGGATGAGCAGTTCTTC.

The chain carries TRBV6-6 and TRBJ1-2; 7 bases align to TRBD1. The CDR3 covers 13 residues. CDR1 is MNHNY, CDR2 SVGAGI, per germline (reference sequence). Germline trimming cut 4 bases from V and 7 bases from J; bases unmatched to any gene: 6. The CDR3 spells CASSSEGAFGYTF. CDR3 bases: TGTGCCAGCAGTTCGGAGGGGGCGTTTGGCTACACCTTC.